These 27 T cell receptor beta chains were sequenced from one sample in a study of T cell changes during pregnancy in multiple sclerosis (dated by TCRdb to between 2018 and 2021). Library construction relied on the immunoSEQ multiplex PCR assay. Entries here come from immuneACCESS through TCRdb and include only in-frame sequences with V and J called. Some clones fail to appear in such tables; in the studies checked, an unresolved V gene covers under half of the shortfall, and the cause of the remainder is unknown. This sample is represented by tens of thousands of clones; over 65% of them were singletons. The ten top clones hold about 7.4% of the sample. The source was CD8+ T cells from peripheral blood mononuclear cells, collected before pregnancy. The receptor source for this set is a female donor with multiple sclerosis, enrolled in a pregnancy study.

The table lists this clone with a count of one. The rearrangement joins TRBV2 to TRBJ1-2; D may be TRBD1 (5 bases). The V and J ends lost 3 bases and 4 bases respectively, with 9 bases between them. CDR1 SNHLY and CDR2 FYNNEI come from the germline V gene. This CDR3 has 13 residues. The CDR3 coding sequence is TGTGCCAGCAGTGATCAGGGAAGCTATGGCTACACCTTC. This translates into CASSDQGSYGYTF.

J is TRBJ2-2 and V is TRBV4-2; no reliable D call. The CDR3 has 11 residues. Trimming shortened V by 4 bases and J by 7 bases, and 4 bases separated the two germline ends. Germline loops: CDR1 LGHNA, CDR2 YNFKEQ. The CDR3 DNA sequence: TGTGCCAGCAGCCCAGGCGGGGAGCTGTTTTTT. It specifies CASSPGGELFF.

The CDR3 reads CASSLYSGYSSGNTIYF. The CDR3 region has the DNA TGTGCCAGCAGCTTATACTCAGGCTACAGCTCTGGAAACACCATATATTTT. This chain joins TRBV7-9 and TRBJ1-3; D call uncertain. The CDR3 spans 17 residues. The V gene's germline CDR1 is SEHNR and CDR2 FQNEAQ (reference sequence). V was shortened by 2 bases and J by 0 bases, with 14 bases between the two germline ends.

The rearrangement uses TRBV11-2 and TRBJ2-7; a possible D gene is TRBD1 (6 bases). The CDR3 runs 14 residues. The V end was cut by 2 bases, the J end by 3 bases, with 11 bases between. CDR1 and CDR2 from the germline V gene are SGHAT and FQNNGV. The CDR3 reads CASSLTDSLYEQYF. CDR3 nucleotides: TGTGCCAGCAGCTTAACGGACAGCCTCTACGAGCAGTACTTC.

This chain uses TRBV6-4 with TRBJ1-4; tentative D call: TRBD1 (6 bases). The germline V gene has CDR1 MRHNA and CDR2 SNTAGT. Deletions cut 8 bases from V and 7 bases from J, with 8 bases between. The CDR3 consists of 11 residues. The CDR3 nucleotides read TGTGCCAGCCGCAGGGGTGAAAAACTGTTTTTT. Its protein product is CASRRGEKLFF.

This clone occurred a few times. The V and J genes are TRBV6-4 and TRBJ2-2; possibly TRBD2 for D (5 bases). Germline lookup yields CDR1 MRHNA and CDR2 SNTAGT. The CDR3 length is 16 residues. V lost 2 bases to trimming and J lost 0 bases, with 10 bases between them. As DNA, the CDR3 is TGTGCCAGCAGTGACCGGGCGGGCACGAACACCGGGGAGCTGTTTTTT. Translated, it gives CASSDRAGTNTGELFF.

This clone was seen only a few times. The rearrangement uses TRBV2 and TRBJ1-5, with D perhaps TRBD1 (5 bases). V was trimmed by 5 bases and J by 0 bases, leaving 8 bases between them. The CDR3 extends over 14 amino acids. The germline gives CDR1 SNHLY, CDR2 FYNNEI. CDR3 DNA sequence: TGTGCCAGCAGTCTCGACAGTAGCAATCAGCCCCAGCATTTT. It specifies CASSLDSSNQPQHF.

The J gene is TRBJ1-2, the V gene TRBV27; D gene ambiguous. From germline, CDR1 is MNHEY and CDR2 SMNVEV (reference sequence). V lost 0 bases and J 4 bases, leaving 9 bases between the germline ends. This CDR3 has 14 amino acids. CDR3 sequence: CASSLSTDFYGYTF. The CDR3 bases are TGTGCCAGCAGTTTATCCACAGATTTCTATGGCTACACCTTC.

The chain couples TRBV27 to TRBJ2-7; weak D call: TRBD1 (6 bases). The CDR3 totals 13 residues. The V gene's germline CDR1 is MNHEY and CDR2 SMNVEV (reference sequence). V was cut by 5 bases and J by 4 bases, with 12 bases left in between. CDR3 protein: CASSVDRQYEQYF. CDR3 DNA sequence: TGTGCCAGCAGTGTGGACAGACAATACGAGCAGTACTTC.

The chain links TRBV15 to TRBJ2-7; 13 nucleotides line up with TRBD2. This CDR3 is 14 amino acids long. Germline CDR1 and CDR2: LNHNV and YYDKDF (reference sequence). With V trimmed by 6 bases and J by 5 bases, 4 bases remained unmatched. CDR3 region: CATSYGLAGDEQYF. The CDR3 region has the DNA TGTGCCACCAGTTACGGACTAGCGGGAGACGAGCAGTACTTC.

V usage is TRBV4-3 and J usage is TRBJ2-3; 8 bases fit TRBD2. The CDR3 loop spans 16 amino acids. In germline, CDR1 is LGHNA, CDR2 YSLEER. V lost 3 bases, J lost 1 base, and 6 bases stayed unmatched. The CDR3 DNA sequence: TGCGCCAGCAGCCATGTAGCGGGAAGGGGCACAGATACGCAGTATTTT. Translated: CASSHVAGRGTDTQYF.

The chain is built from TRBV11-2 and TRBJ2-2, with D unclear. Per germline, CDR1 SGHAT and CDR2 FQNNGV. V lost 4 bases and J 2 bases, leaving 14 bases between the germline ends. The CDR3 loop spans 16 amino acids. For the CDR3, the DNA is TGTGCCAGCAGCTCCTACCCCCAGGAAAACACCGGGGAGCTGTTTTTT. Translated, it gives CASSSYPQENTGELFF.

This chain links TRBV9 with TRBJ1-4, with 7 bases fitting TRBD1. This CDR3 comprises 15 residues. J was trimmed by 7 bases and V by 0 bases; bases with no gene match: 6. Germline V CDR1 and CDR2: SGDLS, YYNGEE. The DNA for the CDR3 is TGTGCCAGCAGCGTAGCAGGGGGTGTTCGTGAAAAACTGTTTTTT. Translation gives CASSVAGGVREKLFF.

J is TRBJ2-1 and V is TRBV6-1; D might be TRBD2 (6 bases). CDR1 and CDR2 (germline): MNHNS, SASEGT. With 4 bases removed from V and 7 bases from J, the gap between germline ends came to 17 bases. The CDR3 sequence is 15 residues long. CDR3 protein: CASSVGMSGRNEQFF. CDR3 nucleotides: TGTGCCAGCAGTGTTGGAATGTCAGGGAGGAATGAGCAGTTCTTC.

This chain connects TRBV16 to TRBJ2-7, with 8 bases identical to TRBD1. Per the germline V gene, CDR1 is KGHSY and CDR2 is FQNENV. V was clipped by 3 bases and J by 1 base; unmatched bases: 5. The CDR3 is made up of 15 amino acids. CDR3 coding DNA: TGTGCCAGCAGCCAGTCGTACAGGGGGTCCTACGAGCAGTACTTC. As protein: CASSQSYRGSYEQYF. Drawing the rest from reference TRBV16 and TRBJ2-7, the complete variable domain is GEEVAQTPKHLVRGEGQKAKLYCAPIKGHSYVFWYQQVLKNEFKFLISFQNENVFDETGMPKERFSAKCLPNSPCSLEIQATKLEDSAVYFCASSQSYRGSYEQYFGPGTRLTVT.

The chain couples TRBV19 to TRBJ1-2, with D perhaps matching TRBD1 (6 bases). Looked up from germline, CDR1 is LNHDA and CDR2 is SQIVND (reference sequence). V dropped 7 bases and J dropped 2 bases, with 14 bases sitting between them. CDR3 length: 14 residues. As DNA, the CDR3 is TGTGCCAGTACCTGGGGAAGGGGGAACTATGGCTACACCTTC. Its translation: CASTWGRGNYGYTF.

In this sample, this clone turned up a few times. The CDR3 here is CASSPRQGQNTEAFF. The DNA for the CDR3 is TGTGCCAGCAGCCCCCGACAGGGCCAGAACACTGAAGCTTTCTTT. The J gene is TRBJ1-1, the V gene TRBV7-6; 7 bases line up with TRBD1. Trimming took 5 bases from V and 1 from J; bases not matched to a gene: 7. The CDR3 consists of 15 residues. Germline V gene data show CDR1 as SGHVS and CDR2 as FNYEAQ. The full variable domain, with the rest looked up from reference TRBV7-6 and TRBJ1-1, is GAGVSQSPRYKVTKRGQDVALRCDPISGHVSLYWYRQALGQGPEFLTYFNYEAQQDKSGLPNDRFSAERPEGSISTLTIQRTEQRDSAMYRCASSPRQGQNTEAFFGQGTRLTVV.

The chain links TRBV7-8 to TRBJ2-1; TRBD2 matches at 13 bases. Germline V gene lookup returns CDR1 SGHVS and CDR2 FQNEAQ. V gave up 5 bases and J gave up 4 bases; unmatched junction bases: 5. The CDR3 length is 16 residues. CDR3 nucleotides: TGTGCCAGCAGCGCGCCGGGACTAGCGGGATACAATGAGCAGTTCTTC. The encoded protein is CASSAPGLAGYNEQFF.

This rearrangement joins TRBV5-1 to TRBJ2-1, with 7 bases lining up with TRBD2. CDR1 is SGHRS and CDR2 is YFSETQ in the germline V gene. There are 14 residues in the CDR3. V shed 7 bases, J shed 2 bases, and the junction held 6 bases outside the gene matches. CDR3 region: CASEIGLAYNEQFF. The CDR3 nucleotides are TGCGCCAGCGAAATTGGACTAGCCTACAATGAGCAGTTCTTC.

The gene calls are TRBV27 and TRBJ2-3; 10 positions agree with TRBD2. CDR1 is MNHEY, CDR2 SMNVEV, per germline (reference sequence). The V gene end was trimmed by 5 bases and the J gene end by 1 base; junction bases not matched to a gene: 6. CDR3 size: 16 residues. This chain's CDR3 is CASSLRTSGRTDTQYF. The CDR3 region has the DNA TGTGCCAGCAGTCTCCGGACTAGCGGCCGCACAGATACGCAGTATTTT.

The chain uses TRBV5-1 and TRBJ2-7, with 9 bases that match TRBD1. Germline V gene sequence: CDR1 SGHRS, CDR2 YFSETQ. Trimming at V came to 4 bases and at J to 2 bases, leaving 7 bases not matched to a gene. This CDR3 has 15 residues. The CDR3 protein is CASSPEGTGPYEQYF. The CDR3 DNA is TGCGCCAGCAGCCCTGAGGGGACAGGGCCCTACGAGCAGTACTTC.

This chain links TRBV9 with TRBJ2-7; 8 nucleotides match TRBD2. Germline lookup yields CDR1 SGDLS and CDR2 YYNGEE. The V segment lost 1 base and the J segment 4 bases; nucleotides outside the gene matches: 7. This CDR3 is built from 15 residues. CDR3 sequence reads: CASSVYSGGPYEQYF. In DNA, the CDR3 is TGTGCCAGCAGCGTATATTCGGGAGGGCCGTACGAGCAGTACTTC.

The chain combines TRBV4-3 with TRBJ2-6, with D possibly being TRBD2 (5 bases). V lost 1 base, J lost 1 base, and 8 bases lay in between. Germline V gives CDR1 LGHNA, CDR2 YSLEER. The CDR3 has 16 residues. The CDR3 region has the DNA TGCGCCAGCAGCCAAGCCGGGGTATCTGGGGCCAACGTCCTGACTTTC. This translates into CASSQAGVSGANVLTF.

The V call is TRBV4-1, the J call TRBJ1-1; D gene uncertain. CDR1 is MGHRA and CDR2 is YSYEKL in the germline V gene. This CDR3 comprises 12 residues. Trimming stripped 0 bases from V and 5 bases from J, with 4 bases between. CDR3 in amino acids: CASSQDLTEAFF. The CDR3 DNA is TGCGCCAGCAGCCAAGACTTGACTGAAGCTTTCTTT.

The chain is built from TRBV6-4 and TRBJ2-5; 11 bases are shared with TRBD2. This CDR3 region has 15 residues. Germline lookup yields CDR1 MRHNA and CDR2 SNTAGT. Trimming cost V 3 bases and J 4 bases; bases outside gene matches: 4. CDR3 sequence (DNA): TGTGCCAGCAGTGAACTAGCGGGGGCCTTAGAGACCCAGTACTTC. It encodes CASSELAGALETQYF.

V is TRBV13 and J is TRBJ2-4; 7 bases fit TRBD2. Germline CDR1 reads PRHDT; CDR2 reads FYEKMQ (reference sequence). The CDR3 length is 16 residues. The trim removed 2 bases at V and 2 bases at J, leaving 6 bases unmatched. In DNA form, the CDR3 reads TGTGCCAGCAGCTTAAGACTAGCTGAAACCAAAAACATTCAGTACTTC. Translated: CASSLRLAETKNIQYF. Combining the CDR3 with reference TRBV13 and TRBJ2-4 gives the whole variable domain AAGVIQSPRHLIKEKRETATLKCYPIPRHDTVYWYQQGPGQDPQFLISFYEKMQSDKGSIPDRFSAQQFSDYHSELNMSSLELGDSALYFCASSLRLAETKNIQYFGAGTRLSVL.

CDR3 sequence reads: CASSGDRGHSDTQYF. The CDR3 nucleotides read TGTGCCAGCAGCGGGGACAGGGGACACTCAGATACGCAGTATTTT. The V gene is TRBV5-4, the J gene TRBJ2-3; 10 nucleotides line up with TRBD1. The CDR3 runs to 15 residues. The V gene end was trimmed by 4 bases and the J gene end by 4 bases; junction bases not matched to a gene: 6. The germline V gene has CDR1 SGHNT and CDR2 YYREEE (reference sequence).